This entry is about one T cell receptor beta chain. The data stem from a study of pediatric ulcerative colitis. The CDR3 is made up of 14 amino acids. The V end lost 1 base, the J end lost 6 bases, and 12 bases lay between the germline ends. Germline V gene lookup returns CDR1 SGHVS and CDR2 FNYEAQ. TCRdb's table, derived via immunoSEQ multiplex PCR, lists solely in-frame clones and lacks some. The table lists about 64,000 clones, 70% to 80% of them singletons. The clonotype originates from a boy aged 5-17 years with moderate ulcerative colitis. The specimen sequenced was blood. The chain couples TRBV7-6 to TRBJ1-2; D might be TRBD1 (5 bases). The CDR3 sequence: CASSLVAGWDGYTF. CDR3 coding DNA: TGTGCCAGCAGCTTAGTAGCAGGGTGGGATGGCTACACCTTC.